This T cell receptor beta chain was identified during a study of blood T cell repertoires in COVID-19. Across the study: Samples representing acute and convalescent COVID-19 were sourced from the United States, Italy and Spain. The analysed material was cDNA or gDNA that came from T cells, B-cell-depleted T cells, or PBMCs.

This CDR3 is 14 amino acids long. The ends were cut back, 5 bases at V and 0 bases at J, with 8 bases in the middle. Germline V gene lookup returns CDR1 LNHDA and CDR2 SQIVND (reference sequence). In the authors' workflow: Amplification with reference gene primers provided the estimates of nucleated cell counts. The data were produced by immunoSEQ multiplex PCR, yet TCRdb's version contains in-frame clones alone and is incomplete. The DNA was the basis for D and trimming; V, J and clone size are from that table. The data show 100,000 to 150,000 clones, 74% seen once. Seattle's cohort entered during active infection and was followed longitudinally.

Sequencing was carried out using peripheral blood. This chain uses TRBV19 with TRBJ1-5; D gene ambiguous. The receptor's source is an elderly man with COVID-19, enrolled during active disease. The CDR3 coding sequence is TGTGCCAGTAGTTCCCAAATTAGCAATCAGCCCCAGCATTTT. It specifies CASSSQISNQPQHF.